A single T cell receptor beta chain is shown here with its context. These data come from a study of cytomegalovirus exposure and HLA in healthy donors. Trimming took 2 bases from V and 1 from J, leaving 20 bases between them. Germline CDR1 SGHAT, CDR2 FQNNGV. The CDR3 sequence is 18 residues long. The PCR ran on 60 Vbeta and 13 Jbeta primers. The assay was immunoSEQ multiplex PCR, and TCRdb's table has in-frame clones only and misses some. Found here are about 180,000 clones, roughly 87% of them singletons; the top ten hold roughly 0.5%. The source of this sequence is a woman aged 50 to 65 in good health and CMV-seronegative. The sequencing sample was made of PBMCs. The chain combines TRBV11-2 with TRBJ1-1; the D is unclear. CDR3 nucleotide sequence: TGTGCCAGCAGCTTACGGTACGACCTAGGCGGTGCGAACACTGAAGCTTTCTTT. Residues: CASSLRYDLGGANTEAFF. The variable domain in full, completed from reference TRBV11-2 and TRBJ1-1, reads EAGVAQSPRYKIIEKRQSVAFWCNPISGHATLYWYQQILGQGPKLLIQFQNNGVVDDSQLPKDRFSAERLKGVDSTLKIQPAKLEDSAVYLCASSLRYDLGGANTEAFFGQGTRLTVV.